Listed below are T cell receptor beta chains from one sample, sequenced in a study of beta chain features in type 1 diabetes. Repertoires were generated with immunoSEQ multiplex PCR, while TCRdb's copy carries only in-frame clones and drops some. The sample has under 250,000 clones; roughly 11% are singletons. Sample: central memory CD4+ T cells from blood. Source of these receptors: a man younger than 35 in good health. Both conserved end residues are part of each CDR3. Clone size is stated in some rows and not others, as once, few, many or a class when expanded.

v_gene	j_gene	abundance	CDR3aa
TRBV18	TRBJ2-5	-	CASSPFGQETQYF
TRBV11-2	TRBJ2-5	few	CASSFAPGPMGETQYF
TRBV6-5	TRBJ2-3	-	CASSPAGTDTQYF
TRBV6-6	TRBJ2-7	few	CASSYPLAGGSYEQYF
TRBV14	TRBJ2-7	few	CASSQVSRVYTYEQYF
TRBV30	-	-	CAWRVGTQYF
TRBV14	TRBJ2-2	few	CASRRQGVAGELFF
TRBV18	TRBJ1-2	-	CASSTGDTSYGYTF
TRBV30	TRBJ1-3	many	CAWNQGISGNTIYF
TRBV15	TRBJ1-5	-	CATRDGGADGQPQHF
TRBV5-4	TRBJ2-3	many	CASRDGTSGSTDTQYF
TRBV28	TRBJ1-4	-	CASSFSSGGHEKLFF
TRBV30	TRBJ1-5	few	CAWSVTGRDSNQPQHF
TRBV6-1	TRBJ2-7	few	CASSEQVGLAYEQYF
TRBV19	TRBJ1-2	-	CASSANNYGYTF
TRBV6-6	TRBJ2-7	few	CASSSHGGGGEQYF
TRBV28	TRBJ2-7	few	CASRYPGTDEQYF
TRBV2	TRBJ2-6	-	CASAPPTGDAGANVLTF
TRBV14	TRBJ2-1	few	CASSQKGSGIFNEQFF
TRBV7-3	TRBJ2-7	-	CASSHGPPPYEQYF
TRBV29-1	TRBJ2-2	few	CSVSGTNTGELFF